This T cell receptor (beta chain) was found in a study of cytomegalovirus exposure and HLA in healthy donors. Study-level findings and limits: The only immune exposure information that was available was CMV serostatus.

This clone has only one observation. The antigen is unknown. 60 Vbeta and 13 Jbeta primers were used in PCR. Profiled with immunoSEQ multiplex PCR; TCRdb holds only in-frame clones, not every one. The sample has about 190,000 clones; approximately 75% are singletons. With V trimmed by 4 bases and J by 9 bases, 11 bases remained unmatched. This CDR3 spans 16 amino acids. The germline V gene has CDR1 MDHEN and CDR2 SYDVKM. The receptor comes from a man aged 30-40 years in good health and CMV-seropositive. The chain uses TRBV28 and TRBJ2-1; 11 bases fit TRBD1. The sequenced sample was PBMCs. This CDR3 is CASSSPPGQGESEQFF. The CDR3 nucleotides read TGTGCCAGCAGTTCCCCCCCGGGACAGGGGGAAAGTGAGCAGTTCTTC.